The T cell receptor beta chain under discussion was sequenced for a study of T cells after yellow fever vaccination. Study overall: Fractions low in cell number were prepared with SMART-Seq v4 Ultra Low Input.

At least ten counts were recorded for this clonotype. Its antigen is not known. Generation of TCR cDNA used 5'RACE template switching (which added a universal primer site and UMIs). Each CDR3 protein gets one entry after TCRdb re-called the 5' RACE reads with MiXCR. The data contain some 120,000 distinct CDR3 sequences, roughly 8.4% of them singletons. Study results and caveats: On re-exposure, the response was weaker but peaked faster, at day 5 versus 15.

Sequenced material: CD8+ T cells sorted from PBMCs, taken 45 days after the yellow fever booster vaccination. The sequence came from a man between 25 and 39 years old who received the YFV17D yellow fever vaccine.

CDR3 in amino acids: CASSLTQMNTEAFF. The CDR3 DNA reads TGTGCCAGCAGTTTAACCCAGATGAACACTGAAGCTTTCTTT. The rearrangement links TRBV6-2 or TRBV6-3 to TRBJ1-1; D not resolved. Trimming cost V 4 bases and J 0 bases, with 9 bases left between them. This CDR3 region has 14 residues. Germline V gene lookup returns CDR1 MNHEY and CDR2 SVGEGT.